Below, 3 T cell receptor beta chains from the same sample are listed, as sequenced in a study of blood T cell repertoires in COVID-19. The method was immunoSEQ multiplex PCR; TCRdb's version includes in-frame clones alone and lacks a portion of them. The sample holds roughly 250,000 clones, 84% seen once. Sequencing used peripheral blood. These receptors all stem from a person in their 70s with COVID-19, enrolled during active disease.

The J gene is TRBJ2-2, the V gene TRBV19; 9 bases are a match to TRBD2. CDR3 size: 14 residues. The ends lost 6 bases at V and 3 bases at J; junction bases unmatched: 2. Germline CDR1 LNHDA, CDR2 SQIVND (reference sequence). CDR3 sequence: CASSTSGHTGELFF. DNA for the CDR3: TGTGCCAGTAGCACTAGCGGGCACACCGGGGAGCTGTTTTTT.

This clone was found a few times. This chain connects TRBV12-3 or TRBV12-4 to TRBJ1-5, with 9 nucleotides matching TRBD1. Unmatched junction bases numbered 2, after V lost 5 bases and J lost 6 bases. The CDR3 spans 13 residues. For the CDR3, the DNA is TGTGCCAGCAGTCGACAGGGGGTTCAGCCCCAGCATTTT. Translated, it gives CASSRQGVQPQHF.

The DNA of the CDR3 is TGTGCCAGCACTGGGGGGGGACTAGCGGGAGACGAGCAGTACTTC. Translated, it gives CASTGGGLAGDEQYF. The chain recombines TRBV28 with TRBJ2-7; 14 bases are a match to TRBD2. The junction had 7 bases not matched to a gene; V was cut back by 7 bases and J by 5 bases. The germline V gene encodes CDR1 MDHEN and CDR2 SYDVKM. This CDR3 region has 15 residues.